Shown below are 27 T cell receptor beta chains from a single sample sequenced in a study of T cells in Graves' hyperthyroidism and ophthalmopathy. Template material for amplifying TCR beta CDR3 regions consisted of RNA transcripts. An initial round of RT-PCR targeting the TCR CDR3 relied on the HTBI primer set. TCRdb recomputed calls from the multiplex PCR reads with MiXCR, one row per CDR3 protein. This sample carries roughly 600,000 distinct CDR3 sequences, more than 12% of them seen once, and the ten largest clones take about 12%. The sample consisted of blood. The receptors derive from a woman aged 45-59 years with Graves' ophthalmopathy.

The table lists this clonotype with many counts. J is TRBJ2-4 and V is TRBV14, with TRBD1 identical over 9 bases. Losses at the gene ends were 6 bases for V and 7 bases for J; bases not matched to a gene: 4. Germline CDR1 is SGHDN and CDR2 is FVKESK. This CDR3 is built from 13 residues. Here the CDR3 reads CASSGTGSNIQYF. The CDR3 region has the DNA TGTGCCAGCAGTGGGACAGGGAGTAACATTCAGTACTTC.

The rearrangement links TRBV28 to TRBJ1-3, with D maybe TRBD1 (5 bases). V was shortened by 6 bases and J by 3 bases, with 15 bases between the two germline ends. In germline, CDR1 is MDHEN, CDR2 SYDVKM. This CDR3 comprises 15 residues. CDR3 nucleotide sequence: TGTGCCAGCAGCAAGAGTGGGGGTGATGGAAACACCATATATTTT. Translation gives CASSKSGGDGNTIYF. The whole variable domain, filled in from reference TRBV28 and TRBJ1-3, reads DVKVTQSSRYLVKRTGEKVFLECVQDMDHENMFWYRQDPGLGLRLIYFSYDVKMKEKGDIPEGYSVSREKKERFSLILESASTNQTSMYLCASSKSGGDGNTIYFGEGSWLTVV.

The chain employs TRBV27 and TRBJ1-4, with 9 nucleotides matching TRBD1. Trimming at V came to 7 bases and at J to 3 bases, leaving 9 bases not matched to a gene. Germline assignment: CDR1 MNHEY and CDR2 SMNVEV (reference sequence). This CDR3 has 16 residues. The CDR3 sequence is CASKREQGASNEKLFF. The CDR3 DNA reads as TGTGCCAGCAAGAGAGAACAGGGGGCTTCTAATGAAAAACTGTTTTTT.

The chain is built from TRBV28 and TRBJ1-4; the match to TRBD1 covers 9 bases. This CDR3 comprises 16 residues. J gave up 8 bases and V 6 bases, and 13 bases lay outside the gene matches. Germline loops: CDR1 MDHEN, CDR2 SYDVKM. The CDR3 coding sequence is TGTGCCAGCAGGTTCCAACCGGGACAGGGTAGAGAAAAACTGTTTTTT. Its protein product is CASRFQPGQGREKLFF.

This clonotype was observed many times. The genes are TRBV7-2 and TRBJ2-7, with TRBD1 matching 9 bases. V trimming: 1 base; J trimming: 2 bases; junction bases outside the gene matches: 6. The CDR3 has 16 residues. Germline V gives CDR1 SGHTA, CDR2 FQGNSA. The CDR3 region is CASSLGWGQGTYEQYF. CDR3 DNA sequence: TGTGCCAGCAGCTTAGGTTGGGGACAGGGTACCTACGAGCAGTACTTC. Looking up the rest from reference TRBV7-2 and TRBJ2-7 gives the full variable domain: GAGVSQSPSNKVTEKGKDVELRCDPISGHTALYWYRQSLGQGLEFLIYFQGNSAPDKSGLPSDRFSAERTGGSVSTLTIQRTQQEDSAVYLCASSLGWGQGTYEQYFGPGTRLTVT.

This clonotype has at least ten counts. The rearrangement uses TRBV7-3 and TRBJ2-1, with 10 bases fitting TRBD2. Unmatched junction bases numbered 8, after V lost 1 base and J lost 2 bases. CDR1 and CDR2 from the germline V gene are SGHTA and FQGTGA. The CDR3 extends over 18 amino acids. The DNA of the CDR3 is TGTGCCAGCAGCTTAAGGACTAGCGGAGTCCGAACCTACAATGAGCAGTTCTTC. It translates to CASSLRTSGVRTYNEQFF.

This clonotype was observed a few times. J is TRBJ2-7 and V is TRBV14; 8 nucleotides match TRBD1. The CDR3 extends over 15 amino acids. CDR1 is SGHDN, CDR2 FVKESK, per germline. V dropped 4 bases and J dropped 1; count of bases not matched to a gene: 6. CDR3 nucleotide sequence: TGTGCCAGCAGCCGAAGGACAGGGAATTCCTACGAGCAGTACTTC. Translated, it gives CASSRRTGNSYEQYF.

The chain combines TRBV20-1 with TRBJ1-4; possibly TRBD1 for D (6 bases). The V gene lost 4 bases and the J gene lost 7 bases, with 16 bases spanning the gap. The germline V gene has CDR1 DFQATT and CDR2 SNEGSKA (reference sequence). The CDR3 contains 14 residues. CDR3 loop: CSANHRDIREKLFF. DNA of the CDR3: TGCAGTGCTAATCACCGGGACATTCGTGAAAAACTGTTTTTT.

This chain uses TRBV20-1 with TRBJ1-1, with no clear D. CDR1 and CDR2 (germline): DFQATT, SNEGSKA (reference sequence). The CDR3 loop spans 12 amino acids. Trimming left V 6 bases short and J 1 base short, with 9 bases between. CDR3 sequence: CSARTANTEAFF. In nucleotides, the CDR3 is TGCAGTGCCCGGACGGCGAACACTGAAGCTTTCTTT.

As for this clonotype: With only one base between it and a far larger clone, this is likely a read error. This rearrangement joins TRBV5-6 to TRBJ1-2, with D uncertain. The CDR3 covers 13 residues. CDR1 is SGHDT, CDR2 YYEEEE, per germline. V was shortened by 0 bases and J by 0 bases, with 3 bases between the two germline ends. Written as DNA, the CDR3 is TGTGCCAGCAGCTTGGTAGCTAACTATGGCTACACCTTC. It specifies CASSLVANYGYTF.

This clonotype was seen repeatedly, ten times or more. This rearrangement joins TRBV28 to TRBJ2-1; 9 bases map to TRBD2. There are 15 residues in the CDR3. Unmatched junction bases numbered 8, after V lost 3 bases and J lost 8 bases. Germline values: CDR1 MDHEN, CDR2 SYDVKM. CDR3 sequence (DNA): TGTGCCAGCAGTTTGCGGCTAGCGGGAAGCGATGAGCAGTTCTTC. This encodes CASSLRLAGSDEQFF.

Many counts were recorded for this clonotype. The CDR3 protein is CSAKLSGSLSYEQYF. CDR3 sequence (DNA): TGCAGTGCTAAACTTAGCGGGAGTCTTTCCTACGAGCAGTACTTC. The chain recombines TRBV20-1 with TRBJ2-7, with 9 bases aligning to TRBD2. With 4 bases clipped from V and 1 base from J, the junction kept 8 bases outside the gene matches. From germline, CDR1 is DFQATT and CDR2 SNEGSKA (reference sequence). CDR3 length: 15 amino acids.

This clonotype was observed a few times. The chain couples TRBV18 to TRBJ2-4; 15 positions match TRBD2. This CDR3 is 19 amino acids long. CDR1 is KGHSH and CDR2 is LQKENI in the germline V gene. Trimming at V came to 0 bases and at J to 0 bases, leaving 3 bases not matched to a gene. CDR3 sequence: CASSPPGLAGGLAKNIQYF. Here the CDR3 DNA reads TGTGCCAGCTCACCACCGGGACTAGCGGGAGGACTAGCCAAAAACATTCAGTACTTC.

The rearrangement links TRBV20-1 to TRBJ2-7; D is tentatively TRBD1 or TRBD2 (5 bases each). The CDR3 is 18 amino acids. Germline V gene lookup returns CDR1 DFQATT and CDR2 SNEGSKA (reference sequence). Trimming left V 0 bases short and J 0 bases short, with 21 bases between. CDR3 residues: CSARDFGWNGGRSYEQYF. The CDR3 coding sequence is TGCAGTGCTAGAGATTTTGGGTGGAATGGGGGACGCTCCTACGAGCAGTACTTC.

At least ten counts were recorded for this clonotype. This chain connects TRBV6-6 to TRBJ1-6; no definite D call. V was shortened by 0 bases and J by 6 bases, with 12 bases between the two germline ends. Germline V gene data show CDR1 as MNHNY and CDR2 as SVGAGI (reference sequence). The CDR3 consists of 16 residues. CDR3 sequence reads: CASSYSMWQINSPLHF. The CDR3 nucleotides read TGTGCCAGCAGTTACTCGATGTGGCAGATTAATTCACCCCTCCACTTT.

The chain recombines TRBV4-2 with TRBJ1-5; maybe TRBD1 (6 bases). In germline, CDR1 is LGHNA, CDR2 YNFKEQ. This CDR3 comprises 18 residues. V lost 0 bases, J lost 0 bases, and 15 bases lay in between. The CDR3 is CASSQDETGLYSNQPQHF. DNA of the CDR3: TGTGCCAGCAGCCAAGATGAGACAGGACTCTATAGCAATCAGCCCCAGCATTTT.

This clonotype was detected ten times or more. The rearrangement links TRBV2 to TRBJ1-2; 7 bases line up with TRBD1. The V gene end was trimmed by 6 bases and the J gene end by 3 bases; junction bases not matched to a gene: 7. Germline CDR1 and CDR2: SNHLY and FYNNEI. This CDR3 has 14 amino acids. The CDR3 sequence: CASSGDSRDYGYTF. In nucleotides, the CDR3 is TGTGCCAGCAGCGGGGACAGTCGGGACTATGGCTACACCTTC. The whole variable domain, filled in from reference TRBV2 and TRBJ1-2, reads EPEVTQTPSHQVTQMGQEVILRCVPISNHLYFYWYRQILGQKVEFLVSFYNNEISEKSEIFDDQFSVERPDGSNFTLKIRSTKLEDSAMYFCASSGDSRDYGYTFGSGTRLTVV.

The sample holds many counts of this clonotype. The rearrangement joins TRBV7-9 to TRBJ2-1; either TRBD1 or TRBD2 may fit D (6 bases each). Germline-derived CDR1 and CDR2 are SEHNR and FQNEAQ (reference sequence). The V end lost 1 base, the J end lost 0 bases, and 10 bases lay between the germline ends. The CDR3 loop spans 16 amino acids. The chain's CDR3 is CASSLGGAGSYNEQFF. The CDR3 coding sequence is TGTGCCAGCAGCTTAGGGGGGGCTGGCTCCTACAATGAGCAGTTCTTC.

This clonotype was detected only once. A much larger clone sits a single nucleotide away, making a read error possible. V and J are TRBV6-1 and TRBJ2-7; maybe TRBD2 (6 bases). The CDR3 is 13 amino acids. Trimming took 5 bases from V and 3 from J, leaving 11 bases between them. Looked up from germline, CDR1 is MNHNS and CDR2 is SASEGT. CDR3 loop: CASSQRGNYEQYF. For the CDR3, the DNA is TGTGCCAGCAGTCAACGGGGGAACTACGAGCAGTACTTC.

This clonotype was seen at least ten times. The chain carries TRBV30 and TRBJ2-7; 8 bases line up with TRBD1. The CDR3 consists of 12 residues. V dropped 7 bases and J dropped 4; count of bases not matched to a gene: 6. Germline CDR1 GTSNPN, CDR2 SVGIG (reference sequence). CDR3 residues: CASDRDGYEQYF. The CDR3, as DNA: TGTGCCTCGGACAGGGATGGGTACGAGCAGTACTTC.

In its sample, this clonotype was seen many times. The J gene is TRBJ1-5, the V gene TRBV28; D not resolved. Per germline, CDR1 MDHEN and CDR2 SYDVKM. V lost 9 bases and J lost 2, with 14 bases in between. The CDR3 consists of 14 residues. CDR3 loop: CASLGPGGNQPQHF. CDR3 DNA: TGTGCCAGTCTGGGTCCAGGCGGCAATCAGCCCCAGCATTTT.

This clonotype was detected ten times or more. V and J are TRBV7-9 and TRBJ1-2, with no clear D. CDR1 SEHNR and CDR2 FQNEAQ come from the germline V gene (reference sequence). V lost 3 bases to trimming and J lost 2 bases, with 13 bases between them. The CDR3 is 15 residues long. The CDR3 loop reads CASSLGWAVNYGYTF. Here the CDR3 DNA reads TGTGCCAGCAGCTTGGGCTGGGCAGTGAACTATGGCTACACCTTC.

This clonotype showed up many times. V is TRBV13 and J is TRBJ2-7; 8 positions match TRBD1. The trim removed 10 bases at V and 5 bases at J, leaving 4 bases unmatched. CDR3 length equals 11 residues. The germline V gene has CDR1 PRHDT and CDR2 FYEKMQ (reference sequence). The CDR3 DNA follows: TGTGCCACTTACAGGGGGAACGAGCAGTACTTC. Its protein is CATYRGNEQYF. Full variable domain (missing parts from reference TRBV13 and TRBJ2-7): AAGVIQSPRHLIKEKRETATLKCYPIPRHDTVYWYQQGPGQDPQFLISFYEKMQSDKGSIPDRFSAQQFSDYHSELNMSSLELGDSALYFCATYRGNEQYFGPGTRLTVT.

In DNA, the CDR3 is TGTGCCAGCTCACCGGCGGACCGGAGCTCCTACAATGAGCAGTTCTTC. Amino acids: CASSPADRSSYNEQFF. J is TRBJ2-1 and V is TRBV18, with D unresolved. Germline V CDR1 and CDR2: KGHSH, LQKENI. The CDR3 is 16 amino acids. With 3 bases removed from V and 0 bases from J, the gap between germline ends came to 12 bases.

This clonotype was counted between two and nine times. The chain recombines TRBV28 with TRBJ1-5; 7 nucleotides line up with TRBD1. V lost 5 bases, J lost 1 base, and 11 bases stayed unmatched. The CDR3 is 17 residues long. Germline V gene sequence: CDR1 MDHEN, CDR2 SYDVKM. The CDR3 is CASSPGGRGLSNQPQHF. The CDR3 DNA follows: TGTGCCAGCAGTCCCGGAGGGAGGGGGCTAAGCAATCAGCCCCAGCATTTT.

The table lists this clonotype with many counts. The chain joins TRBV7-9 to TRBJ2-2; no definite D call. Trimming removed 3 bases at V and 0 bases at J, with 8 bases between. Per the germline V gene, CDR1 is SEHNR and CDR2 is FQNEAQ (reference sequence). CDR3 size: 15 residues. The CDR3: CASSFGRSNTGELFF. For the CDR3, the DNA is TGTGCCAGCAGCTTCGGGCGATCGAACACCGGGGAGCTGTTTTTT.

This clonotype showed up just a few times. This sequence joins TRBV6-2 or TRBV6-3 and TRBJ2-1; D not resolved. The germline V gene encodes CDR1 MNHEY and CDR2 SVGEGT. Trimming left V 2 bases short and J 4 bases short, with 9 bases between. This CDR3 region has 14 residues. The CDR3 protein is CASSYGRAYNEQFF. The CDR3 DNA reads as TGTGCCAGCAGTTACGGCCGGGCTTACAATGAGCAGTTCTTC.